One sample yielded the 30 T cell receptor beta chains listed below, sequenced in a study of blood T cell repertoires in COVID-19. The assay was immunoSEQ multiplex PCR, and TCRdb's table has in-frame clones only and misses some. The sample holds nearly 95,000 clones, around four fifths seen once. Sequenced material: peripheral blood. The receptors derive from a human donor in a cohort sampled during active COVID-19.

The chain employs TRBV6-9 and TRBJ2-7; tentative D call: TRBD1 (5 bases). V was clipped by 3 bases and J by 7 bases, with 13 bases between them. From germline, CDR1 is MNHGY and CDR2 SVAAGI. This CDR3 contains 13 residues. CDR3 loop: CASSYNTDIEQYF. CDR3 nucleotides: TGTGCCAGCAGTTACAATACGGACATTGAGCAGTACTTC.

The V gene is TRBV29-1, the J gene TRBJ1-1; the match to TRBD1 covers 9 bases. The CDR3 length is 15 residues. The J segment lost 5 bases and the V segment lost 3 bases, leaving 10 bases of the junction unmatched. CDR1 and CDR2 (germline): SQVTM, ANQGSEA. In DNA form, the CDR3 reads TGCAGCGTTGATAGGCGGGACAGGGTGGGGACTGAAGCTTTCTTT. The encoded protein is CSVDRRDRVGTEAFF.

The gene calls are TRBV28 and TRBJ2-7; TRBD1 matches 8 bases. Losses at the gene ends were 2 bases for V and 3 bases for J; bases not matched to a gene: 6. The CDR3 contains 15 residues. The V gene's germline CDR1 is MDHEN and CDR2 SYDVKM. CDR3 sequence reads: CASSLRRTGLYEQYF. As DNA, the CDR3 is TGTGCCAGCAGTTTAAGGAGGACAGGGCTCTACGAGCAGTACTTC. Full variable domain (rest looked up from reference TRBV28 and TRBJ2-7): DVKVTQSSRYLVKRTGEKVFLECVQDMDHENMFWYRQDPGLGLRLIYFSYDVKMKEKGDIPEGYSVSREKKERFSLILESASTNQTSMYLCASSLRRTGLYEQYFGPGTRLTVT.

V and J are TRBV11-2 and TRBJ2-3; 8 nucleotides match TRBD2. This CDR3 is 15 amino acids long. V trimming: 7 bases; J trimming: 5 bases; junction bases outside the gene matches: 11. CDR1 is SGHAT, CDR2 FQNNGV, per germline. The CDR3 DNA reads as TGTGCCAGCATTCAAACCGGGACTAGTCTAGATACGCAGTATTTT. The encoded protein is CASIQTGTSLDTQYF. Combining the CDR3 with reference TRBV11-2 and TRBJ2-3 gives the whole variable domain EAGVAQSPRYKIIEKRQSVAFWCNPISGHATLYWYQQILGQGPKLLIQFQNNGVVDDSQLPKDRFSAERLKGVDSTLKIQPAKLEDSAVYLCASIQTGTSLDTQYFGPGTRLTVL.

The genes are TRBV7-9 and TRBJ2-5, with D perhaps TRBD2 (6 bases). This CDR3 contains 12 residues. V was pared by 10 bases and J by 1 base, with 10 bases between. Germline loops: CDR1 SEHNR, CDR2 FQNEAQ (reference sequence). DNA for the CDR3: TGTGCCACCGACGGGAGCCAAGAGACCCAGTACTTC. As protein: CATDGSQETQYF.

This clone has more than one count but fewer than ten. This chain connects TRBV14 to TRBJ2-1; 16 bases are shared with TRBD2. Germline V gives CDR1 SGHDN, CDR2 FVKESK. The CDR3 has 19 amino acids. V trimming: 1 base; J trimming: 7 bases; junction bases outside the gene matches: 10. This CDR3 reads CASSQGRGLAGGRNNEQFF. In DNA form, the CDR3 reads TGTGCCAGCAGCCAAGGGAGGGGACTAGCGGGAGGGCGGAATAATGAGCAGTTCTTC.

This sequence joins TRBV9 and TRBJ2-2; 8 nucleotides line up with TRBD1. V was clipped by 0 bases and J by 7 bases; unmatched bases: 8. Germline CDR1 SGDLS, CDR2 YYNGEE. This CDR3 has 16 residues. CDR3 bases: TGTGCCAGCAGCGTAGCGGACAGGGCCTCGGGCGGGGAGCTGTTTTTT. Translating it yields CASSVADRASGGELFF.

This chain joins TRBV18 and TRBJ1-6; D might be TRBD1 (6 bases). V lost 4 bases and J 7 bases, leaving 11 bases between the germline ends. The germline V gene encodes CDR1 KGHSH and CDR2 LQKENI. CDR3 length equals 14 residues. The CDR3 DNA reads as TGTGCCAGCTCACAGGACAGAAAAAATTCACCCCTCCACTTT. It specifies CASSQDRKNSPLHF.

The V call is TRBV19, the J call TRBJ2-2, with D uncertain. V was trimmed by 5 bases and J by 2 bases, leaving 6 bases between them. Germline V gives CDR1 LNHDA, CDR2 SQIVND (reference sequence). The CDR3 length is 13 residues. The CDR3 region has the DNA TGTGCCAGTAGTTCCGTTAACACCGGGGAGCTGTTTTTT. It encodes CASSSVNTGELFF. The variable domain in full, with the rest retrieved from reference TRBV19 and TRBJ2-2, is DGGITQSPKYLFRKEGQNVTLSCEQNLNHDAMYWYRQDPGQGLRLIYYSQIVNDFQKGDIAEGYSVSREKKESFPLTVTSAQKNPTAFYLCASSSVNTGELFFGEGSRLTVL.

On this clone itself: Different DNA sequences within this sample yield the same CDR3. The chain employs TRBV6-6 and TRBJ1-6; D is uncertain. The germline CDR1 and CDR2 sequences are MNHNY and SVGAGI (reference sequence). With 0 bases removed from V and 0 bases from J, the gap between germline ends came to 6 bases. The CDR3 is made up of 16 amino acids. The DNA of the CDR3 is TGTGCCAGCAGTTACTCAAGGAGCTCCTATAATTCACCCCTCCACTTT. Translating gives CASSYSRSSYNSPLHF.

This clone was recorded once. V gene TRBV10-2 combines with J gene TRBJ2-2; 8 nucleotides match TRBD2. The CDR3 runs to 14 residues. Germline loops: CDR1 WSHSY, CDR2 SAAADI. After removal of 9 bases from V and 0 bases from J, the junction contained 3 bases not matched to a gene. In nucleotides, the CDR3 is TGCGCCAGGGAGACTAGCGCGAACACCGGGGAGCTGTTTTTT. Its protein product is CARETSANTGELFF.

A few counts support this clone. The chain links TRBV5-1 to TRBJ1-1, with D unresolved. Germline V lookup: CDR1 SGHRS, CDR2 YFSETQ. The CDR3 covers 15 residues. With 6 bases removed from V and 3 bases from J, the gap between germline ends came to 18 bases. DNA for the CDR3: TGCGCCAGCATCCCCCTTGGAGGGAGGGACACTGAAGCTTTCTTT. Its protein product is CASIPLGGRDTEAFF.

V usage is TRBV7-2 and J usage is TRBJ2-1; TRBD2 aligns across 11 bases. This CDR3 is built from 15 residues. Germline values: CDR1 SGHTA, CDR2 FQGNSA. The ends lost 3 bases at V and 8 bases at J; junction bases unmatched: 6. Here the CDR3 DNA reads TGTGCCAGCAGCTTTAGTAGCGGGAGGGCCCATGAGCAGTTCTTC. As protein: CASSFSSGRAHEQFF.

The V and J genes are TRBV6-2 or TRBV6-3 and TRBJ1-4, with D perhaps TRBD1 (6 bases). Germline loops: CDR1 MNHEY, CDR2 SVGEGT. Trimming stripped 6 bases from V and 8 bases from J, with 16 bases between. This CDR3 spans 14 amino acids. Here the CDR3 reads CASSPQGSSEKLFF. DNA for the CDR3: TGTGCCAGCAGCCCCCAGGGGAGTAGCGAAAAACTGTTTTTT.

The rearrangement uses TRBV6-6 and TRBJ2-7; 8 positions agree with TRBD2. This CDR3 comprises 14 residues. Germline V lookup: CDR1 MNHNY, CDR2 SVGAGI (reference sequence). Trimming at V came to 5 bases and at J to 6 bases, leaving 9 bases not matched to a gene. CDR3 protein: CASSLGGVQIEQYF. CDR3 coding DNA: TGTGCCAGCAGTCTCGGGGGGGTTCAGATCGAGCAGTACTTC.

The chain couples TRBV5-1 to TRBJ2-1, with 15 bases fitting TRBD2. Per germline, CDR1 SGHRS and CDR2 YFSETQ. V lost 3 bases to trimming and J lost 10 bases; unmatched junction nucleotides: 5. This CDR3 comprises 15 residues. CDR3 sequence: CASSSSGTSGREQFF. The CDR3 DNA reads TGCGCCAGCAGCTCCTCCGGGACTAGCGGGAGGGAGCAGTTCTTC.

This chain uses TRBV28 with TRBJ2-3; a weak D match, TRBD2 (6 bases). The CDR3 is 13 amino acids. The V gene lost 6 bases and the J gene lost 8 bases, with 15 bases spanning the gap. From germline, CDR1 is MDHEN and CDR2 SYDVKM. The CDR3 loop reads CASRKTLAVTQYF. In DNA, the CDR3 is TGTGCCAGCAGGAAGACACTAGCCGTTACGCAGTATTTT.

This clone came up a few times. The chain links TRBV7-9 to TRBJ1-2, with unresolved D. CDR1 is SEHNR and CDR2 is FQNEAQ in the germline V gene (reference sequence). This CDR3 is 17 amino acids long. V was pared by 5 bases and J by 4 bases, with 23 bases between. CDR3 coding DNA: TGTGCCAGCAGCCTACTTTCGGGTTCCACACGGCCCTATGGCTACACCTTC. It specifies CASSLLSGSTRPYGYTF.

This clone was seen only a few times. V and J are TRBV7-2 and TRBJ1-3, with a possible D match to TRBD1 (5 bases). Per the germline V gene, CDR1 is SGHTA and CDR2 is FQGNSA. CDR3 length: 15 residues. The V gene lost 3 bases and the J gene lost 0 bases, with 9 bases spanning the gap. CDR3 DNA: TGTGCCAGCAGCTTCGACAGCGCCTCTGGAAACACCATATATTTT. Its translation is CASSFDSASGNTIYF. The full variable domain, in which reference TRBV7-2 and TRBJ1-3 provide the parts outside the CDR3, is GAGVSQSPSNKVTEKGKDVELRCDPISGHTALYWYRQSLGQGLEFLIYFQGNSAPDKSGLPSDRFSAERTGGSVSTLTIQRTQQEDSAVYLCASSFDSASGNTIYFGEGSWLTVV.

V is TRBV5-1 and J is TRBJ2-5; 8 bases align to TRBD1. J gave up 5 bases and V 4 bases, and 7 bases lay outside the gene matches. Germline V CDR1 and CDR2: SGHRS, YFSETQ. CDR3 length equals 14 residues. The CDR3: CASSAGRGRETQYF. CDR3 coding DNA: TGCGCCAGCAGCGCCGGCAGGGGGCGCGAGACCCAGTACTTC.

The rearrangement joins TRBV5-1 to TRBJ1-2, with 7 nucleotides matching TRBD1. Unmatched junction bases numbered 13, after V lost 0 bases and J lost 5 bases. The germline CDR1 and CDR2 sequences are SGHRS and YFSETQ. CDR3 length: 17 amino acids. The CDR3 loop is CASSLGGQTGVGYGYTF. The CDR3 DNA follows: TGCGCCAGCAGCTTGGGGGGACAGACCGGCGTAGGGTATGGCTACACCTTC.

This clone was detected only a few times. CDR3 nucleotide sequence: TGTGCCAGCAGCCAGACAGCCAGGACTGAAGCTTTCTTT. Translation: CASSQTARTEAFF. This chain uses TRBV3-1 (or the pseudogene TRBV3-2) with TRBJ1-1; D may be TRBD1 (5 bases). The ends were cut back, 3 bases at V and 5 bases at J, with 10 bases in the middle. CDR3 length equals 13 residues. Germline CDR1 is LGHDT and CDR2 is YNNKEL (reference sequence).

The V call is TRBV5-4, the J call TRBJ2-7; D is possibly TRBD1 (5 bases). The CDR3 contains 12 residues. In germline, CDR1 is SGHNT, CDR2 YYREEE (reference sequence). The V and J ends lost 2 bases and 5 bases respectively, with 8 bases between them. The CDR3 sequence is CASSFTGHEQYF. In nucleotides, the CDR3 is TGTGCCAGCAGCTTCACAGGTCACGAGCAGTACTTC.

The genes are TRBV24-1 and TRBJ1-2; a possible D gene is TRBD1 (6 bases). This CDR3 contains 13 residues. Trimming cost V 4 bases and J 1 base, with 6 bases left between them. CDR1 is KGHDR and CDR2 is SFDVKD in the germline V gene. The DNA of the CDR3 is TGTGCCACCAGTGAGGGACATAACTATGGCTACACCTTC. It specifies CATSEGHNYGYTF.

The chain combines TRBV27 with TRBJ1-1, with D tentatively TRBD1 (6 bases). CDR1 is MNHEY and CDR2 is SMNVEV in the germline V gene (reference sequence). This CDR3 is built from 14 residues. Trimming took off 7 bases at V and 5 bases at J, with 17 bases between the two ends. CDR3 DNA: TGTGCCAGCATCCCGGGGGGCGCGGGGACTGAAGCTTTCTTT. Residues: CASIPGGAGTEAFF.

V gene TRBV6-5 combines with J gene TRBJ1-5, with TRBD1 as a possible D gene (5 bases). Trimming stripped 4 bases from V and 2 bases from J, with 15 bases between. CDR1 MNHEY and CDR2 SVGAGI come from the germline V gene. This CDR3 has 16 residues. Here the CDR3 reads CASSSVPQGGNQPQHF. The CDR3 nucleotides are TGTGCCAGCAGTTCGGTCCCCCAGGGTGGCAATCAGCCCCAGCATTTT.

Only one count was recorded for this clone. The rearrangement links TRBV18 to TRBJ1-5; D may be TRBD1 (6 bases). Trimming shortened V by 3 bases and J by 7 bases, and 16 bases separated the two germline ends. The CDR3 spans 15 residues. Germline assignment: CDR1 KGHSH and CDR2 LQKENI. The CDR3 here is CASSPTSGVLQPQHF. The CDR3, as DNA: TGTGCCAGCTCACCTACCTCAGGGGTCTTACAGCCCCAGCATTTT.

In its sample, this clone was seen once. J is TRBJ1-5 and V is TRBV7-9, with 7 bases fitting TRBD1. The length of the CDR3 is 15 residues. Germline trimming cut 3 bases from V and 3 bases from J; bases unmatched to any gene: 5. CDR1 SEHNR and CDR2 FQNEAQ come from the germline V gene (reference sequence). DNA for the CDR3: TGTGCCAGCAGCTTGGGGGACAGTCTCAATCAGCCCCAGCATTTT. It translates to CASSLGDSLNQPQHF.

The chain carries TRBV5-4 and TRBJ1-4, with 7 bases aligning to TRBD1. CDR1 is SGHNT and CDR2 is YYREEE in the germline V gene (reference sequence). This CDR3 has 15 residues. The J segment lost 2 bases and the V segment lost 2 bases, leaving 3 bases of the junction unmatched. The CDR3 DNA sequence: TGTGCCAGCAGCTTAGGAGGGGGCACTAATGAAAAACTGTTTTTT. Translating gives CASSLGGGTNEKLFF.

The rearrangement joins TRBV12-2 to TRBJ2-5; TRBD1 was called by the table and not checked on the DNA. TRBV12-2 is a pseudogene locus. The CDR3 sequence is 15 residues long. The CDR3 region has the DNA TGTGCAAGTCGCTTAGGTTGGGACAGAGAAGAGACCCAGTACTTC. Residues: CASRLGWDREETQYF.